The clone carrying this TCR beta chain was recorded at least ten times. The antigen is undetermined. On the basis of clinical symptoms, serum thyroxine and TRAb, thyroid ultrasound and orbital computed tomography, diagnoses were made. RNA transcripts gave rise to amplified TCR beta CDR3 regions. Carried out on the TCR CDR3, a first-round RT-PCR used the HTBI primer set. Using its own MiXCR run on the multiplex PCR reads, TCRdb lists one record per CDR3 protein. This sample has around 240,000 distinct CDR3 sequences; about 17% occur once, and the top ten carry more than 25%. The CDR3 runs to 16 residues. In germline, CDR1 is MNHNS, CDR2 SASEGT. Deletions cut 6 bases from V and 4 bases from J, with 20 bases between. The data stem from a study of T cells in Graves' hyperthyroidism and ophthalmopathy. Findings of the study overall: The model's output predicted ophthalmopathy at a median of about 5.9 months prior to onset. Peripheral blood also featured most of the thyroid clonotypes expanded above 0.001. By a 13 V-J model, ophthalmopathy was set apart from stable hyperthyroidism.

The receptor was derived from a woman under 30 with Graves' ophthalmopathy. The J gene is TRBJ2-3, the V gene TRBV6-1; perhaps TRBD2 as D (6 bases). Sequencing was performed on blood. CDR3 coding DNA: TGTGCCAGCAGGGACTACGGGACTCGCGGGGCAGATACGCAGTATTTT. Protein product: CASRDYGTRGADTQYF.